The 31 T cell receptor beta chains reported below all come from one sample, sequenced in a study of blood T cell repertoires in COVID-19. Clones were read by immunoSEQ multiplex PCR, and TCRdb kept only the in-frame ones, dropping some. The sample consists of approximately 470,000 clones, roughly 90% of them appearing once. Sequencing was carried out using PBMCs or T cells enriched from blood (not recorded which). The receptor source for this set is a woman under 30 who had recovered from COVID-19.

This clone showed up just once. V gene TRBV12-5 combines with J gene TRBJ1-2; TRBD1 aligns across 8 bases. V gave up 6 bases and J gave up 4 bases; unmatched junction bases: 7. The CDR3 extends over 14 amino acids. Germline V gene sequence: CDR1 LGHNT, CDR2 FRNRAP. The DNA for the CDR3 is TGTGCTAGTGGCCCGGACAGGGATCTCTATGGCTACACCTTC. Translating it yields CASGPDRDLYGYTF.

The gene calls are TRBV6-5 and TRBJ2-3; D call uncertain. This CDR3 is built from 13 residues. Trimming took off 7 bases at V and 6 bases at J, with 14 bases between the two ends. The germline V gene encodes CDR1 MNHEY and CDR2 SVGAGI. CDR3 protein: CASTPSESDTQYF. Here the CDR3 DNA reads TGTGCCAGCACTCCGTCGGAGTCGGATACGCAGTATTTT.

V and J are TRBV19 and TRBJ2-1; TRBD2 is a possible D gene (6 bases). V shed 2 bases and J shed 6 bases, with 14 bases lying between them. Germline loops: CDR1 LNHDA, CDR2 SQIVND (reference sequence). The CDR3 spans 15 residues. DNA for the CDR3: TGTGCCAGTAGTATAACGGGGGAGCCCATCAATGAGCAGTTCTTC. This codes for CASSITGEPINEQFF. Variable domain in full (rest from reference TRBV19 and TRBJ2-1): DGGITQSPKYLFRKEGQNVTLSCEQNLNHDAMYWYRQDPGQGLRLIYYSQIVNDFQKGDIAEGYSVSREKKESFPLTVTSAQKNPTAFYLCASSITGEPINEQFFGPGTRLTVL.

J is TRBJ1-3 and V is TRBV28; D is perhaps TRBD1 (5 bases). CDR1 is MDHEN and CDR2 is SYDVKM in the germline V gene. The CDR3 is 16 amino acids. The V end was cut by 7 bases, the J end by 0 bases, with 16 bases between. CDR3 DNA sequence: TGTGCCAGCACCCCCTCAGGGCCCTACTCTGGAAACACCATATATTTT. Translation gives CASTPSGPYSGNTIYF. Together with reference TRBV28 and TRBJ1-3, the CDR3 gives the full variable domain: DVKVTQSSRYLVKRTGEKVFLECVQDMDHENMFWYRQDPGLGLRLIYFSYDVKMKEKGDIPEGYSVSREKKERFSLILESASTNQTSMYLCASTPSGPYSGNTIYFGEGSWLTVV.

The chain uses TRBV2 and TRBJ2-3, with D tentatively TRBD2 (6 bases). CDR1 and CDR2 from the germline V gene are SNHLY and FYNNEI. Trimming stripped 8 bases from V and 2 bases from J, with 14 bases between. The CDR3 sequence is 14 residues long. Written as DNA, the CDR3 is TGTGCCAGCGCACCGGGACTTTCCACAGATACGCAGTATTTT. Its translation is CASAPGLSTDTQYF.

To note about this clone: In the same sample, other DNA sequences code for this CDR3. This chain joins TRBV5-1 and TRBJ1-5; D is uncertain. CDR3 length equals 13 residues. Germline V CDR1 and CDR2: SGHRS, YFSETQ. V lost 0 bases and J 4 bases, leaving 5 bases between the germline ends. The CDR3 is CASSLGANQPQHF. DNA for the CDR3: TGCGCCAGCAGCTTGGGGGCAAATCAGCCCCAGCATTTT.

The J gene is TRBJ1-1, the V gene TRBV3-1 (or the pseudogene TRBV3-2); perhaps TRBD1 as D (5 bases). The germline V gene has CDR1 LGHDT and CDR2 YNNKEL (reference sequence). The V end was cut by 4 bases, the J end by 5 bases, with 11 bases between. The length of the CDR3 is 13 residues. The DNA of the CDR3 is TGTGCCAGCAGCCTTCTGGAGGGGACTGAAGCTTTCTTT. This translates into CASSLLEGTEAFF.

This clone was picked up one time. This chain uses TRBV6-4 with TRBJ2-5; 10 bases line up with TRBD2. The germline CDR1 and CDR2 sequences are MRHNA and SNTAGT. The junction had 6 bases not matched to a gene; V was cut back by 3 bases and J by 5 bases. The CDR3 consists of 15 residues. The CDR3 nucleotides are TGTGCCAGCAGTGAAGGTAGCGGGGGGATGGAGACCCAGTACTTC. Residues: CASSEGSGGMETQYF.

This chain uses TRBV5-4 with TRBJ2-2; 7 nucleotides align to TRBD2. Germline CDR1 is SGHNT and CDR2 is YYREEE (reference sequence). The CDR3 extends over 16 amino acids. V gave up 0 bases and J gave up 0 bases; unmatched junction bases: 2. CDR3 in DNA: TGTGCCAGCAGCTTGGCCGGGGGGTCGAACACCGGGGAGCTGTTTTTT. Protein: CASSLAGGSNTGELFF.

The chain carries TRBV12-3 or TRBV12-4 and TRBJ1-6; D is ambiguous. V dropped 6 bases and J dropped 9 bases, with 9 bases sitting between them. There are 12 residues in the CDR3. CDR3 bases: TGTGCCAGCAGCCGTCTAGGTTCACCCCTCCACTTT. Its translation is CASSRLGSPLHF.

The rearrangement joins TRBV30 to TRBJ2-2; TRBD1 agrees at 8 bases. Germline trimming cut 0 bases from V and 6 bases from J; bases unmatched to any gene: 9. The germline V gene has CDR1 GTSNPN and CDR2 SVGIG (reference sequence). This CDR3 contains 16 residues. CDR3 amino acids: CAWSVRALRGPGELFF. CDR3 coding DNA: TGTGCCTGGAGTGTACGGGCTCTCAGGGGGCCCGGGGAGCTGTTTTTT.

The chain is built from TRBV9 and TRBJ2-3, with D possibly TRBD1 on 6 matching bases. Trimming shortened V by 5 bases and J by 4 bases, and 14 bases separated the two germline ends. This CDR3 has 14 amino acids. Germline V CDR1 and CDR2: SGDLS, YYNGEE. CDR3 nucleotide sequence: TGTGCCAGCAGTTATACAGGGAGCGCAGATACGCAGTATTTT. Amino acid sequence: CASSYTGSADTQYF.

V gene TRBV5-1 combines with J gene TRBJ1-1, with 7 bases matching TRBD1. The length of the CDR3 is 14 residues. CDR1 is SGHRS and CDR2 is YFSETQ in the germline V gene. The J segment lost 10 bases and the V segment lost 0 bases, leaving 9 bases of the junction unmatched. In DNA, the CDR3 is TGCGCCAGCAGCTTGGACAGGGGAATAGAAACAGCTTTCTTT. Translation: CASSLDRGIETAFF.

The CDR3 bases are TGTGCCAGCACCACGGCCTACGAGCAGTACTTC. This translates into CASTTAYEQYF. The rearrangement links TRBV2 to TRBJ2-7; D is unresolved. There are 11 residues in the CDR3. The V end was cut by 7 bases, the J end by 2 bases, with 6 bases between. Germline V lookup: CDR1 SNHLY, CDR2 FYNNEI.

This chain joins TRBV2 and TRBJ1-1; possible D gene TRBD1, 6 bases. Germline V gene data show CDR1 as SNHLY and CDR2 as FYNNEI. The CDR3 contains 14 residues. Deletions cut 6 bases from V and 3 bases from J, with 14 bases between. The CDR3 sequence is CASRLQGRDTEAFF. The CDR3 bases are TGTGCCAGCAGGCTACAGGGTCGGGACACTGAAGCTTTCTTT.

The sample holds a few counts of this clone. The CDR3 nucleotides read TGTGCCAGCATGTTCCCCAGGGAGAACACTGAAGCTTTCTTT. It encodes CASMFPRENTEAFF. The V call is TRBV2, the J call TRBJ1-1, with D perhaps TRBD1 (5 bases). Per the germline V gene, CDR1 is SNHLY and CDR2 is FYNNEI. V lost 7 bases and J lost 1, with 13 bases in between. The CDR3 runs 14 residues.

V gene TRBV11-2 combines with J gene TRBJ2-3; TRBD1 might be the D (5 bases). CDR3 size: 15 residues. Trimming took off 1 base at V and 1 base at J, with 9 bases between the two ends. CDR1 is SGHAT, CDR2 FQNNGV, per germline. The CDR3 DNA reads as TGTGCCAGCAGCTTAGCGCAGGGCGGCACAGATACGCAGTATTTT. It translates to CASSLAQGGTDTQYF. Filled out from reference TRBV11-2 and TRBJ2-3, the complete variable domain reads EAGVAQSPRYKIIEKRQSVAFWCNPISGHATLYWYQQILGQGPKLLIQFQNNGVVDDSQLPKDRFSAERLKGVDSTLKIQPAKLEDSAVYLCASSLAQGGTDTQYFGPGTRLTVL.

The chain uses TRBV30 and TRBJ2-7; TRBD1 agrees at 7 bases. This CDR3 has 14 residues. Trimming took 3 bases from V and 5 from J; bases not matched to a gene: 10. Germline V gene data show CDR1 as GTSNPN and CDR2 as SVGIG (reference sequence). DNA for the CDR3: TGTGCCTGGAGGCCACCAGGGGGACGGGACGAGCAGTACTTC. Its protein is CAWRPPGGRDEQYF.

CDR3 sequence reads: CASSPSGGLYEQYF. The CDR3 region has the DNA TGTGCCAGCTCACCTAGCGGGGGACTCTACGAGCAGTACTTC. J is TRBJ2-7 and V is TRBV18, with 9 positions matching TRBD2. Germline assignment: CDR1 KGHSH and CDR2 LQKENI. CDR3 length equals 14 residues. V lost 3 bases and J lost 3; bases outside the gene matches: 3.

The chain couples TRBV18 to TRBJ1-1; the D is unclear. Germline loops: CDR1 KGHSH, CDR2 LQKENI. The CDR3 extends over 13 amino acids. The germline V and J ends were trimmed by 2 bases and 6 bases, with 10 bases remaining between them. The chain's CDR3 is CASSPGSRAEAFF. DNA of the CDR3: TGTGCCAGCTCACCAGGTTCCCGGGCTGAAGCTTTCTTT.

V is TRBV15 and J is TRBJ2-1; TRBD1 is a possible D gene (6 bases). V lost 0 bases, J lost 2 bases, and 14 bases lay in between. The CDR3 runs to 17 residues. Germline CDR1 is LNHNV and CDR2 is YYDKDF (reference sequence). The CDR3 region has the DNA TGTGCCACCAGCAGAGACCCACAGGGAAGGGCCTACAATGAGCAGTTCTTC. Protein product: CATSRDPQGRAYNEQFF.

The chain couples TRBV6-6 to TRBJ1-4, with a possible D match to TRBD1 (5 bases). Germline V lookup: CDR1 MNHNY, CDR2 SVGAGI (reference sequence). CDR3 size: 13 residues. Trimming removed 7 bases at V and 13 bases at J, with 19 bases between. This CDR3 is CASMVDSGDRLFF. The CDR3 bases are TGTGCCAGCATGGTCGATTCGGGGGATAGACTGTTTTTT.

The gene calls are TRBV28 and TRBJ1-2; possibly TRBD1 for D (5 bases). Between the trimmed V and J ends, which lost 7 bases and 5 bases, there was a span of 17 bases. Looked up from germline, CDR1 is MDHEN and CDR2 is SYDVKM. This CDR3 contains 14 residues. CDR3 residues: CASTAGGILYGYTF. The CDR3 nucleotides are TGTGCCAGCACCGCGGGGGGAATCTTATATGGCTACACCTTC.

CDR3 DNA: TGTGCCAGCAGTGGAGGGGCCGTCACAGATACGCAGTATTTT. Residues: CASSGGAVTDTQYF. The V call is TRBV28, the J call TRBJ2-3; a possible D gene is TRBD2 (6 bases). V was trimmed by 5 bases and J by 2 bases, leaving 11 bases between them. The CDR3 runs 14 residues. Germline values: CDR1 MDHEN, CDR2 SYDVKM.

V and J are TRBV2 and TRBJ1-3, with D perhaps matching TRBD1 (6 bases). The CDR3 contains 18 residues. Per the germline V gene, CDR1 is SNHLY and CDR2 is FYNNEI. V was clipped by 8 bases and J by 4 bases, with 27 bases between them. The chain's CDR3 is CASLLPGGRGSGGNTIYF. In DNA, the CDR3 is TGTGCCAGCCTCCTTCCGGGGGGCAGGGGCTCAGGAGGAAACACCATATATTTT.

This clone was counted once. The chain recombines TRBV19 with TRBJ2-7, with unresolved D. This CDR3 contains 14 residues. CDR1 is LNHDA, CDR2 SQIVND, per germline (reference sequence). With 3 bases removed from V and 1 base from J, the gap between germline ends came to 10 bases. DNA of the CDR3: TGTGCCAGTAGTATTAAACGGTTTTCCTACGAGCAGTACTTC. Translating it yields CASSIKRFSYEQYF.

The rearrangement links TRBV6-5 to TRBJ1-4, with no clear D. This CDR3 is built from 13 residues. Trimming took off 11 bases at V and 8 bases at J, with 18 bases between the two ends. The germline V gene has CDR1 MNHEY and CDR2 SVGAGI. The CDR3 DNA is TGTGCCGAATCTCAGCGACCTCTGGAAAAACTGTTTTTT. This encodes CAESQRPLEKLFF.

V is TRBV3-1 (or the pseudogene TRBV3-2) and J is TRBJ2-2; TRBD2 matches at 12 bases. V trimming: 1 base; J trimming: 3 bases; junction bases outside the gene matches: 0. The CDR3 spans 16 residues. Germline CDR1 LGHDT, CDR2 YNNKEL (reference sequence). The CDR3 loop is CASSQGLAGDTGELFF. CDR3 in DNA: TGTGCCAGCAGCCAAGGACTAGCGGGGGACACCGGGGAGCTGTTTTTT.

The CDR3 region has the DNA TGTGCCAGCAGTGGTCAGGGTACCGGGGAGCTGTTTTTT. Encoded protein: CASSGQGTGELFF. The chain has TRBV2 and TRBJ2-2, with D possibly matching TRBD1 (5 bases). Per the germline V gene, CDR1 is SNHLY and CDR2 is FYNNEI. The CDR3 totals 13 residues. The germline V and J ends were trimmed by 4 bases and 5 bases, with 8 bases remaining between them. Together with reference TRBV2 and TRBJ2-2, the CDR3 gives the full variable domain: EPEVTQTPSHQVTQMGQEVILRCVPISNHLYFYWYRQILGQKVEFLVSFYNNEISEKSEIFDDQFSVERPDGSNFTLKIRSTKLEDSAMYFCASSGQGTGELFFGEGSRLTVL.

This chain uses TRBV5-5 with TRBJ2-5, with no clear D. Per germline, CDR1 SGHKS and CDR2 YYEKEE (reference sequence). V dropped 0 bases and J dropped 3 bases, with 12 bases sitting between them. The CDR3 consists of 15 residues. In nucleotides, the CDR3 is TGTGCCAGCAGCTTGGGTCAGGTTAAGGAAGAGACCCAGTACTTC. As protein: CASSLGQVKEETQYF.

This chain uses TRBV18 with TRBJ1-6; 9 nucleotides line up with TRBD1. The CDR3 is made up of 15 amino acids. Per germline, CDR1 KGHSH and CDR2 LQKENI. V shed 6 bases, J shed 10 bases, and the junction held 10 bases outside the gene matches. The CDR3 DNA reads as TGTGCCAGCTCCCGGGACAGGGTCGAGGGATCACCCCTCCACTTT. Amino acid sequence: CASSRDRVEGSPLHF.